This entry features one T cell receptor (beta chain) sequence. Its antigen is still unknown. No much larger clone is present one base from it, and per-base qualities are unavailable. TCRbeta CDR3 regions were amplified from genomic DNA by means of the immunoSEQ Assay, a bias-controlled multiplex PCR. The original pipeline was this. Nucleated cell counts per sample were estimated from amplification of reference gene primers within the assay. Sequence reads were collapsed and filtered to measure the absolute abundance of every unique TCRbeta CDR3 rearrangement. Productive Simpson clonality was computed per sample as the square root of Simpson's diversity index over productive rearrangements. In its TCRdb copy, this immuneACCESS table keeps in-frame sequences only and misses some clones. Where compared with another copy, unresolved V genes explain less than half of these, and the others have no known cause. D and trimming come from the DNA, and the V and J calls and clone size come from that table. Within this sample are a few hundred thousand clones, with approximately 90% of them counted one time only. The top ten hold 1.2% of the sample.

The data stem from a study of blood T cell repertoires in COVID-19 (dated by TCRdb to 2019 to 2021). Notes on the research overall: Samples covering the acute and convalescent phases of COVID-19 were provided by collaborators in the United States, Italy and Spain. The prospective study material was composed of cDNA or gDNA derived from T cells, B-cell-depleted T cells, or PBMCs. Deeply sampled blood TCRbeta repertoires from subjects exposed to, actively infected with, or recovered from COVID-19 were included in the dataset. A freely available public database, intended as a resource for researchers studying the immune response to SARS-CoV-2, is where the repertoires were released. The samples were drawn from two sources: the first 160 participants of the ongoing ImmuneRACE study, and over 950 subjects contributed by 6 global collaborators. The sample metadata nearly always contained a de-identified subject ID, COVID-19 status, age in years and sex. Where available, HLA class I and class II types were taken from metadata supplied by the sample provider and were not determined by assay-based typing.

Enrolling through a virtual design, the prospective study's participants ranged in age from roughly 18 to 89 years and lived across some 23 United States geographic areas. In the prospective study, cohorts were assigned on the basis of participant-reported clinical history obtained from a screening survey and a study questionnaire. In the prospective study, whole blood, serum and a nasopharyngeal or oropharyngeal swab were collected from each participant by mobile phlebotomists. Prospective study participants could optionally give additional blood draws and questionnaires over an approximately 2-month period. Before DNA extraction, blood samples from the prospective study were shipped at room temperature or frozen. Beyond this particular receptor, the publication reports: Clinical and demographic metadata were provided uncurated, with the amount varying by source and participant.

V is trimmed back by 6 bases and J by 0 bases, and the junction contains 9 bases that no gene match accounts for. The CDR3, cysteine through phenylalanine, is 15 amino acids long. Left in the record is the CDR3 DNA by itself, 45 bases read in frame from the first base. CDR1 and CDR2 are read off the germline V gene as SQVTM and ANQGSEA. Source material: PBMCs or T cells enriched from blood (not recorded which). The chain couples TRBV29-1 to TRBJ2-7, with 9 bases in between that match TRBD1. The TCR comes from a human donor in a cohort exposed to, infected with or recovered from COVID-19 (not recorded which). The donor label of this sample is uncertain. The CDR3 is CSVLDRDRASYEQYF. The DNA is TGCAGCGTGCTGGACCGGGACAGGGCCTCCTACGAGCAGTACTTC.